This paragraph covers one T cell receptor beta chain sequence. The ends were cut back, 5 bases at V and 10 bases at J, with 21 bases in the middle. The CDR3 loop spans 13 amino acids. Germline values: CDR1 DFQATT, CDR2 SNEGSKA (reference sequence). The data were taken from a study of blood T cells in healthy people across ages. The donors, healthy Caucasians from Russia, were aged about 6 to 95. Samples each had at least 5 micrograms of total RNA extracted. A second 7 to 11 cycle PCR used barcoded and J-beta primers. Paired-end reads containing CDR3 totaled no fewer than 2.5 million for each sample. TCRdb re-analysed the 5' RACE reads in MiXCR, keeping a single row per CDR3 protein. This table has around 750,000 distinct CDR3 sequences, 50% to 65% appearing once.

The TCR originated in a man aged 80 or over in good health. V is TRBV20-1 and J is TRBJ2-7, with a weak D call TRBD1 (6 bases). The specimen sequenced was blood. The CDR3 loop reads CSASRDTKSTQYF. CDR3 coding DNA: TGCAGTGCTTCACGGGACACCAAGAGCACCCAGTACTTC.